Following are 5 T cell receptor beta chains from one sample sequenced in a study of Graves' ophthalmopathy and Graves' hyperthyroidism. RNA transcripts served as template for amplifying TCR beta CDR3 sequences. HTBI primers were employed in first-round RT-PCR, then a second-round multiplex PCR followed. One entry per CDR3 protein, called by TCRdb with MiXCR from the multiplex PCR reads. The sample has over 500,000 distinct CDR3 sequences, approximately 22% seen once. Sequencing was carried out using peripheral blood. These TCRs come from a woman aged 18-29 years with stable Graves' hyperthyroidism. Some clones in this sample may be carry-over from other donors' samples.

The sample holds one count of this clonotype. For the CDR3, the DNA is TGTGCCATCAGCTCCCGAAGGTCACCCAATCAGCCCCAGCATTTT. Residues: CAISSRRSPNQPQHF. The chain carries TRBV10-3 and TRBJ1-5; D is unresolved. The CDR3 contains 15 residues. With 6 bases removed from V and 3 bases from J, the gap between germline ends came to 15 bases. Per the germline V gene, CDR1 is ENHRY and CDR2 is SYGVKD.

This clonotype was recorded many times. V usage is TRBV6-5 and J usage is TRBJ2-5; D is unresolved. The V end was cut by 0 bases, the J end by 0 bases, with 8 bases between. The CDR3 has 15 amino acids. Germline loops: CDR1 MNHEY, CDR2 SVGAGI. CDR3 sequence: CASSYSVSDQETQYF. The CDR3 DNA follows: TGTGCCAGCAGTTACTCGGTCTCAGACCAAGAGACCCAGTACTTC.

This clonotype was counted at least ten times. The chain couples TRBV27 to TRBJ2-7; 7 bases are shared with TRBD1. The CDR3 runs to 15 residues. Germline trimming cut 2 bases from V and 4 bases from J; bases unmatched to any gene: 8. Germline loops: CDR1 MNHEY, CDR2 SMNVEV (reference sequence). Written as DNA, the CDR3 is TGTGCCAGCAGTTTACGCCGGGACAGACTGTACGAGCAGTACTTC. This gives the protein CASSLRRDRLYEQYF.

V gene TRBV4-1 combines with J gene TRBJ2-7; 10 bases align to TRBD2. Germline loops: CDR1 MGHRA, CDR2 YSYEKL. The CDR3 totals 19 residues. J lost 0 bases, V lost 4 bases, and 15 bases had no gene match. In nucleotides, the CDR3 is TGCGCCAGCAGCCGGGGTGAAGTCGGAGCGGGGGGGCACTCCTACGAGCAGTACTTC. Translation gives CASSRGEVGAGGHSYEQYF.

For this clonotype: A clone one base away is much larger, so this may be a read error. Since the CDR3 does not end with the conserved phenylalanine or tryptophan, this likely comes from a read error. V is TRBV12-3 or TRBV12-4 and J is TRBJ1-2; D uncertain. V dropped 6 bases and J dropped 5 bases, with 13 bases sitting between them. The CDR3 runs 13 residues. In DNA, the CDR3 is TGTGCCAGCAGCCCCCCCGGGGAGTATGGCTACACCGTC. This sequence encodes CASSPPGEYGYTV.